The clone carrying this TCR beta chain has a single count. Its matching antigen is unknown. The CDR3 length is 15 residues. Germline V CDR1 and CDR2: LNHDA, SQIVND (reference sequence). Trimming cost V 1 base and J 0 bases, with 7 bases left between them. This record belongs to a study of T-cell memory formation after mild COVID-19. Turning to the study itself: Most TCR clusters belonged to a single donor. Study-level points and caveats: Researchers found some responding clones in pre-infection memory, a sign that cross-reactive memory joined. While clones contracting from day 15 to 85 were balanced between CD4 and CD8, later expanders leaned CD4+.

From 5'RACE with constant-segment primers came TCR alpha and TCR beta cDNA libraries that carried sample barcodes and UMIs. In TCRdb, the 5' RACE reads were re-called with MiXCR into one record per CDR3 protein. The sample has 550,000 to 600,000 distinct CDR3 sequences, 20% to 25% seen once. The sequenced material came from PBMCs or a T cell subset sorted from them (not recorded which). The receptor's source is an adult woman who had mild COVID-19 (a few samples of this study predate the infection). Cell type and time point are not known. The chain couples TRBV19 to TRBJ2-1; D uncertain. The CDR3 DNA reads TGTGCCAGTAGTATAGGAGCGAACTCCTACAATGAGCAGTTCTTC. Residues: CASSIGANSYNEQFF. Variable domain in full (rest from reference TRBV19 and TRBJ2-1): DGGITQSPKYLFRKEGQNVTLSCEQNLNHDAMYWYRQDPGQGLRLIYYSQIVNDFQKGDIAEGYSVSREKKESFPLTVTSAQKNPTAFYLCASSIGANSYNEQFFGPGTRLTVL.